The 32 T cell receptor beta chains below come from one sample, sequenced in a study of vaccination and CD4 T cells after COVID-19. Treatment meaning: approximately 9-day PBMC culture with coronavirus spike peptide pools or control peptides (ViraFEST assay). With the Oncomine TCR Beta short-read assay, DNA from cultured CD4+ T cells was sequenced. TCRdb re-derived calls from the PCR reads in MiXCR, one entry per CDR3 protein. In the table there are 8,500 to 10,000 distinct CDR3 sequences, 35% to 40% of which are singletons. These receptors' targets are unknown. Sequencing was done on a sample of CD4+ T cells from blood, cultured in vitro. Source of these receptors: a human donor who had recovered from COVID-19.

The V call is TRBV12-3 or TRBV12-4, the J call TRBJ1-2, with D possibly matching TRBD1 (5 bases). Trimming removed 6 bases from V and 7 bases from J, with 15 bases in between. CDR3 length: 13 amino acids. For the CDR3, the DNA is TGTGCCAGCAGCAAACTAGGGACTCGTGGCTACACCTTC. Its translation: CASSKLGTRGYTF.

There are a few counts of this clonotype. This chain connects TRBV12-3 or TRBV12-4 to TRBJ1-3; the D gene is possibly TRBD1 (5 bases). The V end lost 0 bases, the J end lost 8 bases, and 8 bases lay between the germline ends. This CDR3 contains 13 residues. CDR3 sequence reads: CASSLAGGDTIYF. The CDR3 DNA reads TGTGCCAGCAGTTTAGCCGGGGGGGACACCATATATTTT.

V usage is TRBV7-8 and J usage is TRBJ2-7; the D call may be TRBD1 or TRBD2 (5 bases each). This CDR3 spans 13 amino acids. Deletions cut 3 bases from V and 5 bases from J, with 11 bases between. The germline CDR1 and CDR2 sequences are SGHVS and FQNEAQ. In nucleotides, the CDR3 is TGTGCCAGCAGCTTCCTCGGGACGGACGAGCAGTACTTC. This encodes CASSFLGTDEQYF.

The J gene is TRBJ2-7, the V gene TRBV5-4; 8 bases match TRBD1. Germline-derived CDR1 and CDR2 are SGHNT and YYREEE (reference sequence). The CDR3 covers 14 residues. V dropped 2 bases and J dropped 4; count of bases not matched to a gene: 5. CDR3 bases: TGTGCCAGCAGCTTCCAGGGGGCAAGTTACGAGCAGTACTTC. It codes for CASSFQGASYEQYF.

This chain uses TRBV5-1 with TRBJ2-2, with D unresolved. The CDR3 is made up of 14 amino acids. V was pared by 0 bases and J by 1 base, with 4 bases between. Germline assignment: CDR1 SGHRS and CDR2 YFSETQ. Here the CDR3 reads CASSLAGNTGELFF. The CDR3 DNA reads TGCGCCAGCAGCTTGGCGGGGAACACCGGGGAGCTGTTTTTT.

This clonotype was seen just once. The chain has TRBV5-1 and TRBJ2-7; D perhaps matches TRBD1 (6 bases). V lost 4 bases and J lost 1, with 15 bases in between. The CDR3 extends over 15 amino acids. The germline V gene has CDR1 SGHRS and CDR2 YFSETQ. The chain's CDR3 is CASSPNPGQSYEQYF. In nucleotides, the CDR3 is TGCGCCAGCAGCCCAAATCCGGGACAATCCTACGAGCAGTACTTC.

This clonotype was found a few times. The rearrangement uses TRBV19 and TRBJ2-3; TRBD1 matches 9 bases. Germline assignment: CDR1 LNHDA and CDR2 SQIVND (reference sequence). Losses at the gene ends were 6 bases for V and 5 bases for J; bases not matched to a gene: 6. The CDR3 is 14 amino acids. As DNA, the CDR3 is TGTGCCAGTAGCCCCGGGACAGGGTTAGATACGCAGTATTTT. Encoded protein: CASSPGTGLDTQYF.

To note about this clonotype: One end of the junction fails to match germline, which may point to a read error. The CDR3 bases are TGCGCCAGCAGTGTTACAGGGGGCACTGAAGCTTCCTTT. It codes for CASSVTGGTEASF. The chain is built from TRBV5-5 and TRBJ1-1; 9 bases match TRBD1. Germline V gene sequence: CDR1 SGHKS, CDR2 YYEKEE (reference sequence). The CDR3 loop spans 13 amino acids.

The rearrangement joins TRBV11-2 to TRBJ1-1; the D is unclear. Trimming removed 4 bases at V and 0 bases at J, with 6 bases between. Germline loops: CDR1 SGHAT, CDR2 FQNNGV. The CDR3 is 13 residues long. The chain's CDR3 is CASSSDVNTEAFF. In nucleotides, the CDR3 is TGTGCCAGCAGCTCCGACGTGAACACTGAAGCTTTCTTT.

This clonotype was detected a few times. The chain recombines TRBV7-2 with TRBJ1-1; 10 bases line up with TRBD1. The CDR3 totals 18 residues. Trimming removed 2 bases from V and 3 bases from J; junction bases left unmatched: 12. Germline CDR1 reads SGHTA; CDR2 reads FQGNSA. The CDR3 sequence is CASSLLGGQGGRDTEAFF. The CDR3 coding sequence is TGTGCCAGCAGCTTACTTGGAGGACAGGGGGGACGAGACACTGAAGCTTTCTTT.

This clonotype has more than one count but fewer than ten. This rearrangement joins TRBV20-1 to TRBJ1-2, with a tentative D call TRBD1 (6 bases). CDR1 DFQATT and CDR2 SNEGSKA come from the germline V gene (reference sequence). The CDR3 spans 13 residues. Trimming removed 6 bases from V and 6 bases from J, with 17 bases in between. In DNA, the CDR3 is TGCAGTGCCCGGCCAGGGGCGCTTCATGGCTACACCTTC. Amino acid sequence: CSARPGALHGYTF.

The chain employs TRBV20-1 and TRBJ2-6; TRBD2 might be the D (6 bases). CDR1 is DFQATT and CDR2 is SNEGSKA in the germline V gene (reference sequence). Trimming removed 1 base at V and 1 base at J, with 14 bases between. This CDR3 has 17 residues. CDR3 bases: TGCAGTGCTAGAGGCGGGGAGACGGAGTCTGGGGCCAACGTCCTGACTTTC. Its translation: CSARGGETESGANVLTF.

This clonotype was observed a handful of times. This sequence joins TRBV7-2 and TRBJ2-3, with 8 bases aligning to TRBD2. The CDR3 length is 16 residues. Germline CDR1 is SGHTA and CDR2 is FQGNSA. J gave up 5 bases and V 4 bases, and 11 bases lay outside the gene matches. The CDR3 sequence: CASSSLAGSRVDTQYF. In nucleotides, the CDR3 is TGTGCCAGCAGCTCATTAGCGGGGTCGAGGGTAGATACGCAGTATTTT.

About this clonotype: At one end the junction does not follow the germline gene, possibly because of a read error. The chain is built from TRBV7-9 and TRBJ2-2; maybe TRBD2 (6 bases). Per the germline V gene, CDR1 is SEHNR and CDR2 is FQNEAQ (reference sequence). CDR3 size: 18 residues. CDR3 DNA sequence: TGTGCCAGCAGCTTAGGCCATTCTAGCGCACGGAACACCGGGGAGCCGTTTTTT. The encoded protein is CASSLGHSSARNTGEPFF.

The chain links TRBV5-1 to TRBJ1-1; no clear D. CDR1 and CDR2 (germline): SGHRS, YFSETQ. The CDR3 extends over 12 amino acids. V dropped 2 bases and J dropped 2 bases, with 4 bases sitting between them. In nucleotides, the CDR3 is TGCGCCAGCAGCTTACATAACACTGAAGCTTTCTTT. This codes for CASSLHNTEAFF.

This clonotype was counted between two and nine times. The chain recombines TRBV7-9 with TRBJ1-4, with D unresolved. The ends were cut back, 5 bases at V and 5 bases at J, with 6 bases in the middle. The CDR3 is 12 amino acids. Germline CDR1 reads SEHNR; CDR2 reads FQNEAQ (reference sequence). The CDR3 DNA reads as TGTGCCAGCAGCCACAGCAATGAAAAACTGTTTTTT. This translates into CASSHSNEKLFF. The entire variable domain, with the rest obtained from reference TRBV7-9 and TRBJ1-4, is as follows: DTGVSQNPRHKITKRGQNVTFRCDPISEHNRLYWYRQTLGQGPEFLTYFQNEAQLEKSRLLSDRFSAERPKGSFSTLEIQRTEQGDSAMYLCASSHSNEKLFFGSGTQLSVL.

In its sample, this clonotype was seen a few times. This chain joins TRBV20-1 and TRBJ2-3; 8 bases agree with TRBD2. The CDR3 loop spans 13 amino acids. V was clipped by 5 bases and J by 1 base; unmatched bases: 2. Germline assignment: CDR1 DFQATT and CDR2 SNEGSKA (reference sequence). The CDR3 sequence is CSAETSGTDTQYF. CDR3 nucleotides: TGCAGTGCTGAGACTAGCGGCACAGATACGCAGTATTTT.

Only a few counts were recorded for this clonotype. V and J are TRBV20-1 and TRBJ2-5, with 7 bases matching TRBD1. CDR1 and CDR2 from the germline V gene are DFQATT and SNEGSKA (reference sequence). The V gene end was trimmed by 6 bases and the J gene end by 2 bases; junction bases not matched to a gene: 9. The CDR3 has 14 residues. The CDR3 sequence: CSANRQGRQETQYF. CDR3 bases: TGCAGTGCAAACCGACAGGGTCGACAAGAGACCCAGTACTTC.

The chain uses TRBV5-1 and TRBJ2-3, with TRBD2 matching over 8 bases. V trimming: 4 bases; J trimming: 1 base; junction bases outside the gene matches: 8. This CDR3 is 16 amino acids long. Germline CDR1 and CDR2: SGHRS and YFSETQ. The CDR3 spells CASSLGQAGGTDTQYF. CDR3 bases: TGCGCCAGCAGCCTGGGACAAGCGGGGGGCACAGATACGCAGTATTTT.

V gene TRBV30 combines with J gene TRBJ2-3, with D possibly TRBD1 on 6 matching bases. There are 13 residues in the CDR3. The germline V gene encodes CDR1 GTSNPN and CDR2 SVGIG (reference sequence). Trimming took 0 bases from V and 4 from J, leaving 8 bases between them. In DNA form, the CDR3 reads TGTGCCTGGAGTGTACAGGGAGCAGATACGCAGTATTTT. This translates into CAWSVQGADTQYF. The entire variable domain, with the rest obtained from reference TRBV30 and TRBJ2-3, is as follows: SQTIHQWPATLVQPVGSPLSLECTVEGTSNPNLYWYRQAAGRGLQLLFYSVGIGQISSEVPQNLSASRPQDRQFILSSKKLLLSDSGFYLCAWSVQGADTQYFGPGTRLTVL.

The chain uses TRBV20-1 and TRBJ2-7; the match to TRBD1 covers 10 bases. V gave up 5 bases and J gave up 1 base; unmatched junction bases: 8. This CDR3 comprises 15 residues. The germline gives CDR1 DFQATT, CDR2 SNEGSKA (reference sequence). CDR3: CSAPAWDRGSYEQYF. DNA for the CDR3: TGCAGTGCTCCCGCCTGGGACAGGGGATCCTACGAGCAGTACTTC.

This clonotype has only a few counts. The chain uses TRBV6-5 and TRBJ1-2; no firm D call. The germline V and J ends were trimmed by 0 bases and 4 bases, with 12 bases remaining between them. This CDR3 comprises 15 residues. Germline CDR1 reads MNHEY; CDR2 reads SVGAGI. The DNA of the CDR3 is TGTGCCAGCAGTTACTCCGGGGTGGGTATCTATGGCTACACCTTC. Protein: CASSYSGVGIYGYTF.

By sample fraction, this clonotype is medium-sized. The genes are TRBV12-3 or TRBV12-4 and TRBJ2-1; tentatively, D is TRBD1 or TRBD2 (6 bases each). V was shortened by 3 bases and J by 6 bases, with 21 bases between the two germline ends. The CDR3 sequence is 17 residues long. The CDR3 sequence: CASSFGGLWGEGNEQFF. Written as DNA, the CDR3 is TGTGCCAGCAGTTTTGGGGGCCTTTGGGGGGAAGGCAATGAGCAGTTCTTC.

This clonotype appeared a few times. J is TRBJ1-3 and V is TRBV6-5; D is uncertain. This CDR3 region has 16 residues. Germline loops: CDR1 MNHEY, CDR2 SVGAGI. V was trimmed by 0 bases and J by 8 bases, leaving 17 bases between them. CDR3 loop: CASSYSIPLTGDTIYF. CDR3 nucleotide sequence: TGTGCCAGCAGTTACTCGATCCCTCTTACGGGAGACACCATATATTTT.

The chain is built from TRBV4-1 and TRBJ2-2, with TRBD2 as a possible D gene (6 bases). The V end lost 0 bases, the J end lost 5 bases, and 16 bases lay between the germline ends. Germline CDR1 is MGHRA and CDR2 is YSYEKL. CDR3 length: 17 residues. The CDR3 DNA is TGCGCCAGCAGCCAAGAAGTCCCGGCCGGAGGGACCGGGGAGCTGTTTTTT. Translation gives CASSQEVPAGGTGELFF.

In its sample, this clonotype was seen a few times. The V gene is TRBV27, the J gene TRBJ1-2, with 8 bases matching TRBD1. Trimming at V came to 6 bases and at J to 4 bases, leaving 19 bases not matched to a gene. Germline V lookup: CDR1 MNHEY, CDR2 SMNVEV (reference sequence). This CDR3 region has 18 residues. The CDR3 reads CASRSSDRGLLNRYGYTF. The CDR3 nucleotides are TGTGCCAGCAGGTCGTCAGACAGGGGCCTCCTCAACCGCTATGGCTACACCTTC.

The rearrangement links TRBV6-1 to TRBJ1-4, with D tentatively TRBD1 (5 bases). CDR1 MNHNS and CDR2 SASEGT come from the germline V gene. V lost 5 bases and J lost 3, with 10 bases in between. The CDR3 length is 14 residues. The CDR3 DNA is TGTGCCAGCAGTCACGGGGGGGCTAATGAAAAACTGTTTTTT. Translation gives CASSHGGANEKLFF.

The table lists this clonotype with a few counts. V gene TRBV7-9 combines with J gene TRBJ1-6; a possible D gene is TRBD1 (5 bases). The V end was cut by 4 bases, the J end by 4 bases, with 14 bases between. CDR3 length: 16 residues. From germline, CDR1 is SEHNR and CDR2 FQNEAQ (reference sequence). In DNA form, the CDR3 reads TGTGCCAGCAGCTCTGGAGGGACGGTTTATAATTCACCCCTCCACTTT. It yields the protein CASSSGGTVYNSPLHF.

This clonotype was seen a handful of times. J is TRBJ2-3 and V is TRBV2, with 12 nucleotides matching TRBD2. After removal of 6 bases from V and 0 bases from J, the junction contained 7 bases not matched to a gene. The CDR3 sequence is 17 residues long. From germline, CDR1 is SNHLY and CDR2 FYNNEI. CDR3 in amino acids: CASRLAGGFASTDTQYF. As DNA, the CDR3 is TGTGCCAGCAGACTAGCGGGGGGTTTTGCTAGCACAGATACGCAGTATTTT.

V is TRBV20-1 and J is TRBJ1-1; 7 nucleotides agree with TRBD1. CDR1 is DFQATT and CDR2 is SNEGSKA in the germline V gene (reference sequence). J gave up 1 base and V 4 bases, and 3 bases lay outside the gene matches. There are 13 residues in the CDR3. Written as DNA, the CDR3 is TGCAGTGCTACCAGGACAGGGAACACTGAAGCTTTCTTT. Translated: CSATRTGNTEAFF.

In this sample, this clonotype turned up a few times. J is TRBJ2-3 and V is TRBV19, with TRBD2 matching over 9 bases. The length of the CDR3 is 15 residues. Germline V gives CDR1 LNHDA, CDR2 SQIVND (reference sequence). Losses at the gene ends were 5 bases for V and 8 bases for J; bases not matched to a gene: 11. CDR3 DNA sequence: TGTGCCAGTAGTCCGACTAGCGGCCCCCAGGGTACGCAGTATTTT. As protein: CASSPTSGPQGTQYF.

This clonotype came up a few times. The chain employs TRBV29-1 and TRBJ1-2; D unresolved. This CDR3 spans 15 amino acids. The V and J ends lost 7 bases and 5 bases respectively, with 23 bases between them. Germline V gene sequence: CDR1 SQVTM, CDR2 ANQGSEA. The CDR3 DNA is TGCAGCGCTGCCGACGGCCTATTAGGGAGGTATGGCTACACCTTC. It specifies CSAADGLLGRYGYTF.